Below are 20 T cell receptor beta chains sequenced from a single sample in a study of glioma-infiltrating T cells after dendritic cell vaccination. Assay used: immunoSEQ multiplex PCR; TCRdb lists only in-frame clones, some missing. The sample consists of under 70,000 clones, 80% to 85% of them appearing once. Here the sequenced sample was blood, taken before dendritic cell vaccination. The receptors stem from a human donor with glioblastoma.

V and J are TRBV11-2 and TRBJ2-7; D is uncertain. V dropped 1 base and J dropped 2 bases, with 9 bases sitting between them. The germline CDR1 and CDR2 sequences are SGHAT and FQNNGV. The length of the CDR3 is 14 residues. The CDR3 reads CASSLVDNTYEQYF. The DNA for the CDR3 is TGTGCCAGCAGCTTAGTCGACAACACCTACGAGCAGTACTTC.

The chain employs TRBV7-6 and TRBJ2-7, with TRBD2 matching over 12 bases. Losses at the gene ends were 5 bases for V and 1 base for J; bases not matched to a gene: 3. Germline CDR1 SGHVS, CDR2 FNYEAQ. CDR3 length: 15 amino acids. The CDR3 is CASSRTSGESYEQYF. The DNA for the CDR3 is TGTGCCAGCAGCCGGACTAGCGGGGAGTCCTACGAGCAGTACTTC.

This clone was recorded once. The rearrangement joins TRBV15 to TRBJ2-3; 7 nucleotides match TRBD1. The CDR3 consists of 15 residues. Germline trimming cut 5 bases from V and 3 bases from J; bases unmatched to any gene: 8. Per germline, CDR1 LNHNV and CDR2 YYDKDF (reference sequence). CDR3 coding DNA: TGTGCCACCAGCGGCAAGACAGGGAGAACAGATACGCAGTATTTT. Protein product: CATSGKTGRTDTQYF. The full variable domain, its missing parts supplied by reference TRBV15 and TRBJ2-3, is DAMVIQNPRYQVTQFGKPVTLSCSQTLNHNVMYWYQQKSSQAPKLLFHYYDKDFNNEADTPDNFQSRRPNTSFCFLDIRSPGLGDTAMYLCATSGKTGRTDTQYFGPGTRLTVL.

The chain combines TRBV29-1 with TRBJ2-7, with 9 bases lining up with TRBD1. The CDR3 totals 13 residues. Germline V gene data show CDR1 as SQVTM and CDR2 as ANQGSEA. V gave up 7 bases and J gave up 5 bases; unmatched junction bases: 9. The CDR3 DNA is TGCAGCGCAGCCCGGGACAGGGTTGACGAGCAGTACTTC. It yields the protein CSAARDRVDEQYF.

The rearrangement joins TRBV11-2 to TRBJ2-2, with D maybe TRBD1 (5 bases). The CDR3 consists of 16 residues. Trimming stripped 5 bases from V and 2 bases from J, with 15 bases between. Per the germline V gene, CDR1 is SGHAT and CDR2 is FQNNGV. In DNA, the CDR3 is TGTGCCAGCAGCGAATTCGAAGGGGCTAACACCGGGGAGCTGTTTTTT. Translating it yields CASSEFEGANTGELFF.

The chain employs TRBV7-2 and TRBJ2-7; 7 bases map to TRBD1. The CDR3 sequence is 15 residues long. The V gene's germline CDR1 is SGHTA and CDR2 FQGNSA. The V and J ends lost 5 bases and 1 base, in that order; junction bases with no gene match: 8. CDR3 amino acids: CASSGQVYGSYEQYF. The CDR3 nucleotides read TGTGCCAGCAGCGGACAGGTATACGGTTCCTACGAGCAGTACTTC. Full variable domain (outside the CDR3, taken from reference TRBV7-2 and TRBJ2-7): GAGVSQSPSNKVTEKGKDVELRCDPISGHTALYWYRQSLGQGLEFLIYFQGNSAPDKSGLPSDRFSAERTGGSVSTLTIQRTQQEDSAVYLCASSGQVYGSYEQYFGPGTRLTVT.

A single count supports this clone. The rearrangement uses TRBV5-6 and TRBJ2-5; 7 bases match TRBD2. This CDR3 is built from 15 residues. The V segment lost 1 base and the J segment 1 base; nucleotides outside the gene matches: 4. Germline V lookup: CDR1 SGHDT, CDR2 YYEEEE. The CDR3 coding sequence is TGTGCCAGCAGCTTGTGGGACTATGCCCAAGAGACCCAGTACTTC. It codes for CASSLWDYAQETQYF. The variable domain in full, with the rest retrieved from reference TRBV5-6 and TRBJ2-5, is DAGVTQSPTHLIKTRGQQVTLRCSPKSGHDTVSWYQQALGQGPQFIFQYYEEEERQRGNFPDRFSGHQFPNYSSELNVNALLLGDSALYLCASSLWDYAQETQYFGPGTRLLVL.

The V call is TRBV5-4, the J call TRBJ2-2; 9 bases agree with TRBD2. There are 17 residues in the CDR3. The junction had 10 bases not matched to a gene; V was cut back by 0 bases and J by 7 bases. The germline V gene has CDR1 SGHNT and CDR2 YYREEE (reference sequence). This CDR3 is CASSLEASGDGGGELFF. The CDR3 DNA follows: TGTGCCAGCAGCTTGGAAGCTAGCGGGGATGGAGGCGGGGAGCTGTTTTTT.

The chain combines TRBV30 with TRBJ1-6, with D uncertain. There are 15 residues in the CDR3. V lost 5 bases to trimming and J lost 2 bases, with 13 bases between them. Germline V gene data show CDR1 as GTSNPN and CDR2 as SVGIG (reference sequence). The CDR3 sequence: CAWALGAAYNSPLHF. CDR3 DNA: TGTGCCTGGGCCTTGGGCGCAGCCTATAATTCACCCCTCCACTTT. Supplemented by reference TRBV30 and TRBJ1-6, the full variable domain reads SQTIHQWPATLVQPVGSPLSLECTVEGTSNPNLYWYRQAAGRGLQLLFYSVGIGQISSEVPQNLSASRPQDRQFILSSKKLLLSDSGFYLCAWALGAAYNSPLHFGNGTRLTVT.

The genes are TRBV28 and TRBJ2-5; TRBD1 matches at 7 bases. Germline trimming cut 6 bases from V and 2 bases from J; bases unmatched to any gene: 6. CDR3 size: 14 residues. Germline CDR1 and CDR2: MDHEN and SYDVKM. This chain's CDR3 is CASSKLTGQETQYF. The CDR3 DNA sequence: TGTGCCAGCAGCAAACTGACAGGGCAAGAGACCCAGTACTTC.

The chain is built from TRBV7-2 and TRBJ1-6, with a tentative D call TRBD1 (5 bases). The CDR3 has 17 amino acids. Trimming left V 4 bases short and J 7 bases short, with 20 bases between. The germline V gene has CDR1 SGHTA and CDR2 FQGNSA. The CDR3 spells CASSWTPGGLGNSPLHF. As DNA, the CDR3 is TGTGCCAGCAGCTGGACGCCGGGGGGTCTGGGGAATTCACCCCTCCACTTT.

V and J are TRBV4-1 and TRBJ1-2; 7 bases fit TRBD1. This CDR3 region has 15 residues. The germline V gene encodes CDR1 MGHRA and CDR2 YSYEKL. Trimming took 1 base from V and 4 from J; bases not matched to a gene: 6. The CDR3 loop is CASSQVIQGVYGYTF. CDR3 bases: TGCGCCAGCAGCCAAGTTATTCAGGGGGTCTATGGCTACACCTTC.

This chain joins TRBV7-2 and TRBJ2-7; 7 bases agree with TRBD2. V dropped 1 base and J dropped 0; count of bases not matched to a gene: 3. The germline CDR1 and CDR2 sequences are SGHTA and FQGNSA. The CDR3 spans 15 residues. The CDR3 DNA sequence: TGTGCCAGCAGCTTAGTGGGGGGGAGCTCCTACGAGCAGTACTTC. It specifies CASSLVGGSSYEQYF.

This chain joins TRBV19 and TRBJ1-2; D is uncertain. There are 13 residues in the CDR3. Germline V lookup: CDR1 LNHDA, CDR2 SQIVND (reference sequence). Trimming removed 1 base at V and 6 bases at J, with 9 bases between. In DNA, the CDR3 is TGTGCCAGTAGTATAGGAGGGTTCAATGGCTACACCTTC. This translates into CASSIGGFNGYTF.

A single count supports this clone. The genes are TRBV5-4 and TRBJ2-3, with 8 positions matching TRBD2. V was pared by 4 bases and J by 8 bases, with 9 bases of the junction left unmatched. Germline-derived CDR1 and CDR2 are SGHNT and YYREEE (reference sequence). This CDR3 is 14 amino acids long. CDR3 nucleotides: TGTGCCAGCAGCAGGGGACTAGAGGGGGGTACGCAGTATTTT. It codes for CASSRGLEGGTQYF.

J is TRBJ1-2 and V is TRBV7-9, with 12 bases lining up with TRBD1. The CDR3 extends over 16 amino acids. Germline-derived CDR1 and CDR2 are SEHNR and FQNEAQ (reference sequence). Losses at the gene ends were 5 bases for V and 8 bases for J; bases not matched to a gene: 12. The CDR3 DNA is TGTGCCAGCAGCCGGGGACAGGGGGCTTCCCAGTTGGGCTACACCTTC. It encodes CASSRGQGASQLGYTF.

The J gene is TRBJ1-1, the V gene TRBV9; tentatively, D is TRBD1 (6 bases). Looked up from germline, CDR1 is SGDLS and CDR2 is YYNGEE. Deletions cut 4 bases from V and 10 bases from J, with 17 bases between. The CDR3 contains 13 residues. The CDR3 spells CASSRDTTVGAFF. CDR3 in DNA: TGTGCCAGCAGCCGGGACACCACTGTTGGAGCTTTCTTT.

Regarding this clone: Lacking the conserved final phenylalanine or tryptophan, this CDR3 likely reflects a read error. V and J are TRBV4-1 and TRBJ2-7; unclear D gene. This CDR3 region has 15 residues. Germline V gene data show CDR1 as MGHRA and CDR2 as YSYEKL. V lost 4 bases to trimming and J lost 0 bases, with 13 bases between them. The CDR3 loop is CASSLRVGTSYEQYL. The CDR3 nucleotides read TGCGCCAGCAGCCTCCGGGTCGGAACCTCCTACGAGCAGTACCTC.

CDR3 in DNA: TGTGCCAGCAGCTTAGTAGGAGCGGACTATGGCTACACCTTC. Protein: CASSLVGADYGYTF. The chain carries TRBV7-2 and TRBJ1-2; D remains ambiguous. The V and J ends lost 1 base and 3 bases respectively, with 9 bases between them. CDR1 SGHTA and CDR2 FQGNSA come from the germline V gene. The length of the CDR3 is 14 residues. The full variable domain, completed using reference TRBV7-2 and TRBJ1-2, is GAGVSQSPSNKVTEKGKDVELRCDPISGHTALYWYRQSLGQGLEFLIYFQGNSAPDKSGLPSDRFSAERTGGSVSTLTIQRTQQEDSAVYLCASSLVGADYGYTFGSGTRLTVV.

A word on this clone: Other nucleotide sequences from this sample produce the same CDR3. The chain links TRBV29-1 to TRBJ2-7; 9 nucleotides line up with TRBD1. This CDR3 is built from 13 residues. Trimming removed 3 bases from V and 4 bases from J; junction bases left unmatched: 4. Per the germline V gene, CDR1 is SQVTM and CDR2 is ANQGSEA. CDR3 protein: CSVEGTGRYEQYF. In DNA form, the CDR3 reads TGCAGCGTTGAGGGGACAGGGAGATACGAGCAGTACTTC.